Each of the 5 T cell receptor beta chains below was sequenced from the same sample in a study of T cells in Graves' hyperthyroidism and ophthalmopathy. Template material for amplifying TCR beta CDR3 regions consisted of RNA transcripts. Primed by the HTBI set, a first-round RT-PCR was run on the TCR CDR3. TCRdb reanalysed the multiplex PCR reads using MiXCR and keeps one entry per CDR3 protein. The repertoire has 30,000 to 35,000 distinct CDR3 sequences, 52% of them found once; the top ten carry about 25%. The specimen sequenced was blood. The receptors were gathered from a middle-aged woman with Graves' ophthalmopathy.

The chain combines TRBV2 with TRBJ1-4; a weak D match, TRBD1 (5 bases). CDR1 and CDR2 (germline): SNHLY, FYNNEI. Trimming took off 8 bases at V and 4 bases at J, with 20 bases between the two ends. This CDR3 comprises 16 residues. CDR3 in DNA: TGTGCCAGCGGCCTCACTCCGGGACTGGATAATGAAAAACTGTTTTTT. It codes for CASGLTPGLDNEKLFF.

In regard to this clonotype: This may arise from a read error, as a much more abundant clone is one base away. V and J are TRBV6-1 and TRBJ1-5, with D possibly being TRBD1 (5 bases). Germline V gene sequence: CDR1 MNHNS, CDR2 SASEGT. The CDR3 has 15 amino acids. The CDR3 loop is CASSAGRGGNRPQHF. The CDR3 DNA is TGTGCCAGCAGTGCCGGTAGGGGTGGGAATCGGCCCCAGCATTTT.

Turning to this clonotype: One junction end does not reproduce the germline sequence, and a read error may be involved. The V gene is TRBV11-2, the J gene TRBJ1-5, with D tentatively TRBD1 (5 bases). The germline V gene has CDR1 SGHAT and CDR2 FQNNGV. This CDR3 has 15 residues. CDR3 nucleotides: TGTACCAGCAGCTTATCGGGGAGGGGCAATCAGCCCCAGCATTTC. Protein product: CTSSLSGRGNQPQHF.

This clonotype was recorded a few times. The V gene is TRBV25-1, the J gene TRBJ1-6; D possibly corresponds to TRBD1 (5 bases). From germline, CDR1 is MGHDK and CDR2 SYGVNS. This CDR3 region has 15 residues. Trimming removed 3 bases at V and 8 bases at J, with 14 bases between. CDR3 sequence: CASSERRPGDSPLHF. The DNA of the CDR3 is TGTGCCAGCAGTGAGCGACGACCGGGGGATTCACCCCTCCACTTT.

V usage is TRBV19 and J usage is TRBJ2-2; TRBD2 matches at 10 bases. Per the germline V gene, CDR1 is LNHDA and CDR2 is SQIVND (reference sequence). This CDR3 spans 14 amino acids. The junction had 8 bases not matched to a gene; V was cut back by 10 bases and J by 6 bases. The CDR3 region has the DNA TGTGCCACGAAACTAGCGGGAATCCCCGGGGAGCTGTTTTTT. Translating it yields CATKLAGIPGELFF.